The 26 T cell receptor beta chains in this list originate from one sample, sequenced in a study of cytomegalovirus exposure and HLA in healthy donors (dated by TCRdb to 2016 to 2017). Libraries were built with the immunoSEQ multiplex PCR assay. The multiplex PCR relied on a mix of 60 forward primers for TCR Vbeta segments and 13 reverse primers for TCR Jbeta segments. Here the immuneACCESS table is served through TCRdb, limited to in-frame sequences with V and J called. Missing clones are a known gap in these copies; in checked studies unresolved V genes cover under half, and the rest lacks a known reason. This sample lists about 150,000 clones; roughly 62% were detected once. Of the sample, about 4.5% is held by the ten largest clones. Sequencing was performed on PBMCs. These receptors all come from a man aged 60 to 75 in good health and CMV-seronegative.

The V call is TRBV6-5, the J call TRBJ2-2; TRBD2 matches at 7 bases. Germline V gives CDR1 MNHEY, CDR2 SVGAGI. The CDR3 contains 15 residues. V was clipped by 4 bases and J by 7 bases; unmatched bases: 9. The CDR3 sequence is CASSWGAGTNGELFF. For the CDR3, the DNA is TGTGCCAGCAGTTGGGGAGCGGGAACGAACGGGGAGCTGTTTTTT.

CDR3 coding DNA: TGTGCCTGGAAGGGGCAGGTGGGGAATTCACCCCTCCACTTT. It translates to CAWKGQVGNSPLHF. The genes are TRBV30 and TRBJ1-6; D is possibly TRBD1 (5 bases). CDR3 length equals 14 residues. V gave up 4 bases and J gave up 7 bases, with 14 bases separating them. CDR1 and CDR2 from the germline V gene are GTSNPN and SVGIG (reference sequence).

The chain is built from TRBV27 and TRBJ2-7, with 8 bases matching TRBD1. The germline gives CDR1 MNHEY, CDR2 SMNVEV (reference sequence). Trimming took 3 bases from V and 2 from J; bases not matched to a gene: 6. The CDR3 runs 15 residues. The CDR3 region has the DNA TGTGCCAGCAGTTTTGGACAGGGAGACCCCTACGAGCAGTACTTC. It translates to CASSFGQGDPYEQYF.

The rearrangement joins TRBV5-1 to TRBJ2-5; possibly TRBD1 for D (7 bases). The V gene's germline CDR1 is SGHRS and CDR2 YFSETQ. The CDR3 is 15 residues long. V shed 0 bases and J shed 4 bases, with 13 bases lying between them. CDR3 region: CASSLAAGGTETQYF. The CDR3 DNA reads TGCGCCAGCAGCTTGGCCGCAGGGGGGACAGAGACCCAGTACTTC.

The count of this clone is one. The V and J genes are TRBV5-4 and TRBJ2-2; possibly TRBD1 for D (6 bases). Germline V CDR1 and CDR2: SGHNT, YYREEE (reference sequence). V lost 2 bases to trimming and J lost 6 bases, with 11 bases between them. CDR3 length: 14 residues. The CDR3 DNA follows: TGTGCCAGCAGCTTATTTGAGGGGGCCGGGGAGCTGTTTTTT. Its translation: CASSLFEGAGELFF.

The gene calls are TRBV7-2 and TRBJ2-3; possibly TRBD1 for D (6 bases). Trimming took 3 bases from V and 6 from J, leaving 7 bases between them. This CDR3 comprises 12 residues. The germline gives CDR1 SGHTA, CDR2 FQGNSA. CDR3 bases: TGTGCCAGCAGCTTTGGGGGCGATACGCAGTATTTT. The encoded protein is CASSFGGDTQYF.

The chain combines TRBV7-2 with TRBJ1-5; unclear D gene. The CDR3 is 16 amino acids. With 4 bases removed from V and 0 bases from J, the gap between germline ends came to 13 bases. Germline V lookup: CDR1 SGHTA, CDR2 FQGNSA. The CDR3 bases are TGTGCCAGCAGCTCCCGACACCTCGATAGCAATCAGCCCCAGCATTTT. This encodes CASSSRHLDSNQPQHF.

V and J are TRBV7-2 and TRBJ2-1, with D possibly TRBD1 on 6 matching bases. CDR1 is SGHTA, CDR2 FQGNSA, per germline. The CDR3 extends over 15 amino acids. Trimming took 1 base from V and 6 from J, leaving 13 bases between them. The CDR3 here is CASSLVGGRGNEQFF. CDR3 bases: TGTGCCAGCAGCTTAGTAGGGGGAAGAGGCAATGAGCAGTTCTTC.

This clone has a handful of counts. This chain connects TRBV29-1 to TRBJ2-2, with 7 bases fitting TRBD2. The CDR3 is made up of 14 amino acids. V shed 3 bases, J shed 6 bases, and the junction held 7 bases outside the gene matches. The germline V gene has CDR1 SQVTM and CDR2 ANQGSEA. CDR3 nucleotide sequence: TGCAGCGTTGAGGGCGGGAGTACGGCCGGGGAGCTGTTTTTT. Amino acid sequence: CSVEGGSTAGELFF.

The genes are TRBV15 and TRBJ2-5; TRBD1 is a possible D gene (6 bases). This CDR3 has 15 residues. V lost 0 bases and J lost 4, with 12 bases in between. The V gene's germline CDR1 is LNHNV and CDR2 YYDKDF (reference sequence). CDR3 sequence reads: CATSRDGGRLETQYF. The CDR3 nucleotides read TGTGCCACCAGCAGAGATGGGGGCAGGTTAGAGACCCAGTACTTC.

V gene TRBV28 combines with J gene TRBJ2-1; 8 positions match TRBD2. This CDR3 contains 13 residues. CDR1 is MDHEN, CDR2 SYDVKM, per germline. V lost 7 bases and J lost 5; bases outside the gene matches: 4. The CDR3 DNA reads as TGTGCCAGCACTAGCGGGTTTAACAATGAGCAGTTCTTC. It encodes CASTSGFNNEQFF.

The V gene is TRBV6-5, the J gene TRBJ1-6; unclear D gene. The CDR3 consists of 14 residues. The germline V gene has CDR1 MNHEY and CDR2 SVGAGI. V was pared by 3 bases and J by 7 bases, with 10 bases between. The CDR3 sequence is CASSYGSQNSPLHF. CDR3 in DNA: TGTGCCAGCAGTTATGGGAGTCAGAATTCACCCCTCCACTTT.

This clone was seen a few times. The genes are TRBV5-1 and TRBJ2-1; 12 nucleotides align to TRBD2. The germline CDR1 and CDR2 sequences are SGHRS and YFSETQ. CDR3 length equals 15 residues. V gave up 7 bases and J gave up 6 bases; unmatched junction bases: 8. Here the CDR3 reads CASGLQTSGSNEQFF. DNA for the CDR3: TGCGCCAGCGGGCTACAGACTAGCGGGAGCAATGAGCAGTTCTTC.

This clone was detected only a few times. Sequence at one end of the junction differs from germline and may be a read error. The rearrangement links TRBV7-9 to TRBJ2-3, with TRBD2 matching 7 bases. This CDR3 comprises 16 residues. CDR1 is SEHNR and CDR2 is FQNEAQ in the germline V gene (reference sequence). CDR3 loop: CSSSRLGLGGTDTQYF. The CDR3 region has the DNA TGTTCCAGCAGCCGATTAGGACTAGGGGGCACAGATACGCAGTATTTT. The complete variable domain, with remaining parts taken from reference TRBV7-9 and TRBJ2-3, reads DTGVSQNPRHKITKRGQNVTFRCDPISEHNRLYWYRQTLGQGPEFLTYFQNEAQLEKSRLLSDRFSAERPKGSFSTLEIQRTEQGDSAMYLCSSSRLGLGGTDTQYFGPGTRLTVL.

The chain links TRBV19 to TRBJ2-5; 7 bases are shared with TRBD1. CDR3 length equals 14 residues. V trimming: 7 bases; J trimming: 2 bases; junction bases outside the gene matches: 7. Looked up from germline, CDR1 is LNHDA and CDR2 is SQIVND (reference sequence). The CDR3 nucleotides read TGTGCCAGTAACCCAGACAGGGATCAAGAGACCCAGTACTTC. Amino acid sequence: CASNPDRDQETQYF.

The gene calls are TRBV28 and TRBJ1-2, with D maybe TRBD1 (5 bases). The CDR3 loop spans 14 amino acids. CDR1 and CDR2 from the germline V gene are MDHEN and SYDVKM. The germline V and J ends were trimmed by 6 bases and 4 bases, with 15 bases remaining between them. The CDR3 DNA is TGTGCCAGCAGGCGGGACGCCGGGGGCTATGGCTACACCTTC. This encodes CASRRDAGGYGYTF.

Comment on this clone: The germline gene is not matched at one end of the junction; a read error may be the cause. The chain recombines TRBV15 with TRBJ2-3, with 7 bases fitting TRBD2. There are 16 residues in the CDR3. CDR1 and CDR2 (germline): LNHNV, YYDKDF (reference sequence). The CDR3 region has the DNA TGTGCCACCAGCAGATCCCTAGCGGTGAGCACAGATACGCGGTATTTT. It specifies CATSRSLAVSTDTRYF.

Note on this clone: The germline gene is not matched at one end of the junction; a read error may be the cause. The same CDR3 can be traced to other DNA sequences in this sample. The chain carries TRBV7-9 and TRBJ2-1, with 8 positions matching TRBD2. This CDR3 contains 15 residues. The V gene's germline CDR1 is SEHNR and CDR2 FQNEAQ (reference sequence). CDR3 loop: CASSLTISGRDEQFF. Here the CDR3 DNA reads TGTGCCAGCAGCTTAACCATCAGCGGGAGAGATGAGCAATTCTTC.

The genes are TRBV7-2 and TRBJ2-1; a possible D gene is TRBD2 (6 bases). The germline V gene has CDR1 SGHTA and CDR2 FQGNSA. The V end lost 5 bases, the J end lost 9 bases, and 17 bases lay between the germline ends. The CDR3 totals 14 residues. The CDR3 reads CASSPVVVEGEQFF. The CDR3 DNA sequence: TGTGCCAGCAGCCCTGTGGTAGTGGAGGGTGAGCAGTTCTTC.

The chain uses TRBV19 and TRBJ1-4; D unresolved. Germline assignment: CDR1 LNHDA and CDR2 SQIVND (reference sequence). V was shortened by 5 bases and J by 0 bases, with 10 bases between the two germline ends. CDR3 size: 15 residues. CDR3 protein: CASSEIFATNEKLFF. CDR3 DNA sequence: TGTGCCAGTAGTGAGATATTTGCAACTAATGAAAAACTGTTTTTT.

V usage is TRBV28 and J usage is TRBJ1-5, with D tentatively TRBD1 (5 bases). The V gene lost 8 bases and the J gene lost 2 bases, with 7 bases spanning the gap. The CDR3 runs to 12 residues. The V gene's germline CDR1 is MDHEN and CDR2 SYDVKM. The CDR3 here is CASGGGNQPQHF. For the CDR3, the DNA is TGTGCCAGCGGGGGGGGCAATCAGCCCCAGCATTTT.

The V call is TRBV5-1, the J call TRBJ2-7, with a tentative D call TRBD2 (5 bases). Germline CDR1 is SGHRS and CDR2 is YFSETQ. This CDR3 spans 16 amino acids. The ends were cut back, 4 bases at V and 3 bases at J, with 20 bases in the middle. CDR3 sequence: CASSPNLGGHLYEQYF. CDR3 DNA sequence: TGCGCCAGCAGCCCAAACCTTGGCGGGCACCTCTACGAGCAGTACTTC.

The V gene is TRBV19, the J gene TRBJ1-1; D is unclear. The CDR3 spans 15 residues. Trimming stripped 1 base from V and 3 bases from J, with 12 bases between. CDR1 is LNHDA and CDR2 is SQIVND in the germline V gene (reference sequence). The CDR3 DNA follows: TGTGCCAGTAGTATAGGGAGCGGCGGACACACTGAAGCTTTCTTT. Translated, it gives CASSIGSGGHTEAFF. The complete variable domain, with remaining parts taken from reference TRBV19 and TRBJ1-1, reads DGGITQSPKYLFRKEGQNVTLSCEQNLNHDAMYWYRQDPGQGLRLIYYSQIVNDFQKGDIAEGYSVSREKKESFPLTVTSAQKNPTAFYLCASSIGSGGHTEAFFGQGTRLTVV.

The V and J genes are TRBV7-6 and TRBJ2-3; TRBD2 aligns across 7 bases. J was trimmed by 0 bases and V by 3 bases; bases with no gene match: 21. Germline CDR1 and CDR2: SGHVS and FNYEAQ. The CDR3 has 21 residues. The CDR3 region has the DNA TGTGCCAGCAGCTTTACCCCCCCTAGCGGAGGATTTCCTTCTAGCACAGATACGCAGTATTTT. Protein: CASSFTPPSGGFPSSTDTQYF.

The genes are TRBV14 and TRBJ1-4, with D possibly TRBD1 on 6 matching bases. Germline V gives CDR1 SGHDN, CDR2 FVKESK. Trimming stripped 4 bases from V and 6 bases from J, with 12 bases between. This CDR3 contains 14 residues. The CDR3 sequence: CASSLLQGDEKLFF. CDR3 bases: TGTGCCAGCAGCCTTTTACAGGGAGATGAAAAACTGTTTTTT.

The chain combines TRBV7-9 with TRBJ2-3; 8 nucleotides match TRBD2. CDR1 is SEHNR and CDR2 is FQNEAQ in the germline V gene (reference sequence). The CDR3 extends over 16 amino acids. The trim removed 5 bases at V and 5 bases at J, leaving 12 bases unmatched. Written as DNA, the CDR3 is TGTGCCAGCAGCCGCCTAGGGGGACTAGACGGAGATACGCAGTATTTT. Its protein product is CASSRLGGLDGDTQYF.